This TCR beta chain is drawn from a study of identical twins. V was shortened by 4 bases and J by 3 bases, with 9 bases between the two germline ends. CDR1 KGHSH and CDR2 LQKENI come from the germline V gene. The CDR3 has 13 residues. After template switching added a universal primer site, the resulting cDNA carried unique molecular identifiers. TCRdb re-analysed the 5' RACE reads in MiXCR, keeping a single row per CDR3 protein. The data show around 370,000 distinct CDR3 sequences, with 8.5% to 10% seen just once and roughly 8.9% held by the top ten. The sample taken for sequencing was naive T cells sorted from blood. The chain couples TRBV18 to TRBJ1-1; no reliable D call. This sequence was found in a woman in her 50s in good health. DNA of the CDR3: TGTGCCAGCTCACTCTGGGAGGACACTGAAGCTTTCTTT. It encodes CASSLWEDTEAFF.